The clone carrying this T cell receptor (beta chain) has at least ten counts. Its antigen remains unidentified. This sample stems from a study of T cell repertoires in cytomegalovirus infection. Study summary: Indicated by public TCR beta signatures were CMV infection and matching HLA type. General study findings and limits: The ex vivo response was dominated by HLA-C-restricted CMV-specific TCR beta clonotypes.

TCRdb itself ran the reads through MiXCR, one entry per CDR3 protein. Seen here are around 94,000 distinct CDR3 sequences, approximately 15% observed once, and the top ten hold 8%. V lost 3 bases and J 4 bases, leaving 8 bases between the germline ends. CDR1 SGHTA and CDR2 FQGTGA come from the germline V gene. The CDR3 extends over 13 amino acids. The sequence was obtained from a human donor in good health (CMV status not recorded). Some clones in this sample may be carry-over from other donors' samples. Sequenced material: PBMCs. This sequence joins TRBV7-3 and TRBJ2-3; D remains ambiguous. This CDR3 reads CASSFQSADTQYF. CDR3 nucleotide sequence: TGTGCCAGCAGCTTCCAATCGGCAGATACGCAGTATTTT.